This entry is about one T cell receptor beta chain. Its antigen is as yet unknown. In germline, CDR1 is MDHEN, CDR2 SYDVKM. With V trimmed by 6 bases and J by 0 bases, 9 bases remained unmatched. This CDR3 comprises 18 residues. This specimen comes from a study of cytomegalovirus exposure and HLA in healthy donors. Study-wide points: The study put 150 or so TCR beta chains on its list as cytomegalovirus-associated.

Profiling relied on immunoSEQ multiplex PCR, and the TCRdb table lists in-frame clones only, not all of them. Among 50,000 to 65,000 clones listed, 90% to 96% were seen once. V and J are TRBV28 and TRBJ2-1; TRBD2 aligns across 12 bases. The sequencing input was PBMCs. The sequence came from a woman younger than 30 in good health and CMV-seronegative. The chain's CDR3 is CASSPGLAGPPSYNEQFF. The CDR3 bases are TGTGCCAGCAGCCCCGGACTAGCGGGGCCCCCCTCCTACAATGAGCAGTTCTTC.